This T cell receptor (beta chain) was retrieved from a study of T cells in Graves' hyperthyroidism and ophthalmopathy. As for the study in general: Once the initial diagnosis was made, peripheral blood was obtained before any treatment. Study conclusions and caveats: By a 13 V-J model, ophthalmopathy was set apart from stable hyperthyroidism.

RNA transcripts gave rise to amplified TCR beta CDR3 regions. The HTBI set primed first-round TCR CDR3 RT-PCR. In TCRdb, the multiplex PCR reads were re-called with MiXCR into one record per CDR3 protein. The table records hundreds of thousands of distinct CDR3 sequences, roughly 15% of them present only once. This clonotype was observed many times. The antigen remains undetermined. V lost 5 bases and J 1 base, leaving 13 bases between the germline ends. The CDR3 is 15 amino acids. CDR1 and CDR2 from the germline V gene are SGHTA and FQGTGA. Enrolled ophthalmopathy patients presented with a Clinical Activity Score of at least 3, a NOSPECS grade of at least 4, and disease duration under 3 months. Patients having uncontrolled infection, another autoimmune disease, pregnancy or lactation were not included.

Sequencing used blood. This chain uses TRBV7-3 with TRBJ2-3; D call uncertain. The sequence was obtained from a woman aged 45-65 years with Graves' ophthalmopathy. The CDR3 region has the DNA TGTGCCAGCAGCCCTCGAGACCCGGGCACAGATACGCAGTATTTT. It yields the protein CASSPRDPGTDTQYF.